This T cell receptor beta chain came from a study of cytomegalovirus exposure and HLA in healthy donors. With respect to this clone: Antigen: not known.

In germline, CDR1 is MNHEY, CDR2 SMNVEV (reference sequence). Losses at the gene ends were 4 bases for V and 4 bases for J; bases not matched to a gene: 9. This CDR3 contains 15 residues. Whole-study findings and limits: According to the study, approximately 150 TCR beta chains were cytomegalovirus-associated. Across HLA loci, a later analysis found differing TCR association rates, with DRB1 most and HLA-C fewest. Among donors in an Asian-associated ancestry cluster, a later analysis reportedly found fewer N-insertions than the roughly 700-donor mean. According to an earlier analysis, most TCR beta V segments yielded productive rearrangements about 87% or about 30% of the time.

A multiplex PCR was run with 60 Vbeta primers and 13 Jbeta primers. Measured with immunoSEQ multiplex PCR; TCRdb has only the in-frame clones, and not every one. Its clone listing holds 100,000 to 150,000 clones. Sequencing input: PBMCs. The sequence was collected from a young man in good health and CMV-seronegative. The chain combines TRBV27 with TRBJ1-2; 7 nucleotides agree with TRBD1. CDR3 in amino acids: CASSWRGRGIYGYTF. The DNA of the CDR3 is TGTGCCAGCAGTTGGAGGGGGCGCGGGATCTATGGCTACACCTTC.